Listed below are T cell receptor beta chains from one sample, sequenced in a study of T cell responses to AZD1222 COVID-19 vaccine. Sequenced by immunoSEQ multiplex PCR; TCRdb stores in-frame clones only, minus some. The table lists 80,000 to 85,000 clones, roughly 90% of them singletons. The sample in question was peripheral blood, obtained 28 days after the second AZD1222 dose. These receptor sequences come from an adult who received the AZD1222 COVID-19 vaccine. CDR3s include the opening cysteine and the closing phenylalanine or tryptophan.

V	CDR3
TRBV2	CAKSTGGAGGEQYF
TRBV18	CASSPGTWSTDTQYF
TRBV9	CASSPTLGSDTQYF
TRBV5-1	CASSLQGGDEQFF
TRBV9	CASSPEYQETQYF
TRBV7-3	CASSRGLAGGRETQYF
TRBV28	CASRTGGAETQYF
TRBV3-1/TRBV3-2	CASSHPGAGSREQYF
TRBV5-5	CASRGQGNEQYF
TRBV5-1	CASSLGARPGEDGYTF
TRBV19	CASSIGTPNEQFF
TRBV21-1	CASTKGPESNQPQHF
TRBV27	CASSLRWPVGDTQYF
TRBV2	CASSEAEVSNYGYTF
TRBV29-1	CSVEVPDRATLSGANVLTF
TRBV4-2	CASSQDHSGSRVVEQFF
TRBV5-1	CASSWAEPTDTQYF
TRBV11-2	CASSSPIAGGLANTGELFF
TRBV30	CAWRARGAHYEQYF
TRBV10-3	CAISDFLGTGELFF
TRBV14	CASTWRGAEGNQPQHF
TRBV2	CASGVLAGEREQYF
TRBV6-5	CASTEGGFPYEQYF
TRBV5-4	CASSKPDRVTEAFF
TRBV19	CASSIAHSNQPQHF
TRBV24-1	CATSPDGGSNQPQHF
TRBV7-9	CASSFGPAGLNSPLHF
TRBV6-1	CASSERDGGWNSPLHF
TRBV28	CASATTGSSYEQYF
TRBV7-8	CASSPRLAGLDNEQFF
TRBV6-1	CASSEEVWGTGEYTGELFF